The rows below give T cell receptor beta chains drawn from one sample of a study of shared clonotypes between healthy human individuals. The assay was immunoSEQ multiplex PCR, and TCRdb's table has in-frame clones only and misses some. Altogether under 200,000 clones are present, approximately 92% being singletons, with the ten largest covering 0.065% to 0.07%. Sequencing was done on a sample of naive CD4+ T cells sorted from blood. These TCRs come from a woman aged 25 to 45 in good health. Both conserved end residues are part of each CDR3. Fields, in order: clone size, D gene, J gene, V gene, CDR3 protein, CDR3 DNA. The D gene is left open where the match is weak. Clone sizes are given selectively: once, few, many, or a class where the clone is expanded.

NA TRBD2 TRBJ2-1 TRBV19 CASGSGLASYNEQFF TGTGCCAGCGGGTCAGGACTAGCGTCCTACAATGAGCAGTTCTTC
NA TRBD1 TRBJ2-1 TRBV6-4 CASSGHYRGPNEQFF TGTGCCAGCAGTGGTCACTACAGGGGGCCGAATGAGCAGTTCTTC
NA NA TRBJ2-7 TRBV6-5 CASSYSGPGFYEQYF TGTGCCAGCAGTTACTCGGGGCCGGGGTTCTACGAGCAGTACTTC
NA NA TRBJ2-1 TRBV11-3 CASSFGGTTDNEQFF TGTGCCAGCAGCTTTGGCGGGACAACCGACAATGAGCAGTTCTTC
NA TRBD2 TRBJ2-7 TRBV27 CASSLGLGSYEQYF TGTGCCAGCAGTTTAGGACTAGGTAGCTACGAGCAGTACTTC
NA TRBD2 TRBJ2-2 TRBV28 CASSTAGLMNTGELFF TGTGCCAGCAGCACAGCGGGACTTATGAACACCGGGGAGCTGTTTTTT
NA NA TRBJ2-7 TRBV19 CASSIQGSFEQYF TGTGCCAGTAGTATACAGGGTTCCTTCGAGCAGTACTTC
NA NA TRBJ2-7 TRBV7-8 CASSLAGAHEQYF TGTGCCAGCAGCTTAGCGGGAGCCCACGAGCAGTACTTC
NA NA TRBJ1-1 TRBV10-3 CAISNRELNTEAFF TGTGCCATCAGTAACAGGGAACTGAACACTGAAGCTTTCTTT
NA NA TRBJ2-7 TRBV6-1 CASSNRRQIYEQYF TGTGCCAGCAGTAACCGGAGACAGATCTACGAGCAGTACTTC
NA NA TRBJ1-3 TRBV7-9 CASSQFSGFSDTIYF TGTGCCAGCAGCCAATTCTCGGGGTTTTCGGACACCATATATTTT
NA NA TRBJ1-2 TRBV7-3 CASSVRGLVFNYGYTF TGTGCCAGCAGCGTCCGGGGCCTAGTTTTTAACTATGGCTACACCTTC
NA NA TRBJ1-4 TRBV6-1 CASSGRGGEKLFF TGTGCCAGCAGTGGTAGGGGGGGCGAAAAACTGTTTTTT
NA NA TRBJ2-7 TRBV6-5 CASSYGGLNEQYF TGTGCCAGCAGTTACGGAGGTTTAAACGAGCAGTACTTC
NA NA TRBJ2-7 TRBV27 CASRSGFSYEQYF TGTGCCAGCAGGAGCGGGTTCTCCTACGAGCAGTACTTC
NA NA TRBJ2-5 TRBV5-4 CASSGDTQETQYF TGTGCCAGCAGCGGGGACACCCAAGAGACCCAGTACTTC
NA NA TRBJ1-2 TRBV27 CASSFSGNYGYTF TGTGCCAGCAGTTTTTCAGGGAACTATGGCTACACCTTC
NA TRBD2 TRBJ2-2 TRBV7-2 CASSLDYGGRPNTGELFF TGTGCCAGCAGCTTAGATTATGGCGGGAGACCGAACACCGGGGAGCTGTTTTTT
NA TRBD2 TRBJ2-1 TRBV30 CAWSSGRVSSYNEQFF TGTGCCTGGAGTAGCGGGAGGGTGAGCTCCTACAATGAGCAGTTCTTC
NA NA TRBJ2-7 TRBV11-3 CASSFDGIPYEQYF TGTGCCAGCAGCTTTGACGGTATTCCCTACGAGCAGTACTTC
NA NA TRBJ2-5 TRBV27 CASSLLGETQYF TGTGCCAGCAGTTTATTGGGCGAGACCCAGTACTTC
once TRBD2 TRBJ2-1 TRBV7-3 CASSLGGSLNEQFF TGTGCCAGCAGCTTAGGCGGGAGTTTAAATGAGCAGTTCTTC
NA TRBD1 TRBJ2-7 TRBV28 CASRPGQGVLVSYEQYF TGTGCCAGCAGACCGGGACAGGGAGTTTTAGTATCCTACGAGCAGTACTTC
NA NA TRBJ2-5 TRBV27 CASSLADIGETQYF TGTGCCAGCAGTCTCGCCGACATTGGCGAGACCCAGTACTTC
NA NA TRBJ2-1 TRBV29-1 CSVEDLGGSHNEQFF TGCAGCGTTGAAGATTTAGGGGGAAGCCACAATGAGCAGTTCTTC
NA NA TRBJ1-1 TRBV27 CASSFEGLHDTEAFF TGTGCCAGCAGTTTTGAAGGTTTGCATGACACTGAAGCTTTCTTT
NA NA TRBJ2-7 TRBV28 CASSPVGRYNYEQYF TGTGCCAGCAGTCCGGTGGGGCGTTACAACTACGAGCAGTACTTC